This T cell receptor (beta chain) was found in a study of CD8 T cells in ankylosing spondylitis. Points from the study as a whole: Blood from ankylosing spondylitis patients appeared to carry a characteristic roughly 8-variant TCR beta motif. Past research had described some motif variants in reactive arthritis synovial fluid and blood.

TCRdb reprocessed the 5' RACE reads with MiXCR, giving one entry per CDR3 protein. The sample has roughly 670,000 distinct CDR3 sequences; 19% are singletons. As concerns this clonotype: Its antigen is undetermined.

The CDR3 sequence is 11 residues long. Germline CDR1 is SGHDN and CDR2 is FVKESK. With 3 bases removed from V and 6 bases from J, the gap between germline ends came to 6 bases. Sequences were obtained from blood, either unsorted or a sorted T cell fraction (not recorded which). The sequence came from a male donor with ankylosing spondylitis. The chain combines TRBV14 with TRBJ2-7; perhaps TRBD2 as D (5 bases). CDR3 DNA: TGTGCCAGCAGCCATCGGGGCGAGCAGTACTTC. Translation: CASSHRGEQYF. Filled out from reference TRBV14 and TRBJ2-7, the complete variable domain reads EAGVTQFPSHSVIEKGQTVTLRCDPISGHDNLYWYRRVMGKEIKFLLHFVKESKQDESGMPNNRFLAERTGGTYSTLKVQPAELEDSGVYFCASSHRGEQYFGPGTRLTVT.